Reported below is one TCR beta chain. What it binds is not known. PCR employed 60 Vbeta and 13 Jbeta primers. Data came from immunoSEQ multiplex PCR; TCRdb stores just in-frame clones and leaves some out. The sample contains about 140,000 clones, 60% to 85% of which appear only once. The germline gives CDR1 LGHNA, CDR2 YSLEER. With 4 bases removed from V and 1 base from J, the gap between germline ends came to 11 bases. The CDR3 is 15 amino acids. These data belong to a study of cytomegalovirus exposure and HLA in healthy donors. General observations from the study: Association of a missense DCLRE1C variant with TCR beta V- and J-gene trimming was reported in a later analysis. Within the data, a cluster of highly shared sequence variants was likely a sequencing artifact. The study flagged some 170 TCR beta chains as cytomegalovirus-associated.

This chain links TRBV4-3 with TRBJ1-5, with D possibly matching TRBD1 (5 bases). This TCR came from a man aged 40-49 years in good health and CMV-seropositive. The sample taken for sequencing was PBMCs. This chain's CDR3 is CASSPGQGSNQPQHF. As DNA, the CDR3 is TGCGCCAGCAGCCCCGGGCAGGGAAGCAATCAGCCCCAGCATTTT.